The 31 T cell receptor beta chains below were found in one sample sequenced in a study of Graves' ophthalmopathy and Graves' hyperthyroidism. The authors amplified TCR beta CDR3 regions, and they did so from RNA transcripts for repertoire sequencing. An opening RT-PCR round employed HTBI primers and preceded a second-round multiplex PCR. TCRdb used MiXCR to reprocess the multiplex PCR reads, holding one entry per CDR3 protein. This repertoire shows 1 million to 1.3 million distinct CDR3 sequences, about 35% found once; its top ten account for 11%. The sample taken for sequencing was peripheral blood or thyroid tissue (not recorded which). The receptors originated from an adult man with Graves' hyperthyroidism.

About this clonotype: One end of the junction is discordant with germline, which a read error may explain. This rearrangement joins TRBV5-1 to TRBJ2-7; no clear D gene. This CDR3 spans 11 amino acids. Germline V gives CDR1 SGHRS, CDR2 YFSETQ. CDR3 protein: CTSSLGSEQYF. As DNA, the CDR3 is TGCACCAGCAGCTTGGGTAGCGAGCAGTACTTC.

The gene calls are TRBV20-1 and TRBJ1-2, with 7 bases matching TRBD1. CDR3 length: 14 residues. Germline V gene data show CDR1 as DFQATT and CDR2 as SNEGSKA (reference sequence). Trimming removed 5 bases from V and 0 bases from J; junction bases left unmatched: 6. The CDR3 DNA sequence: TGCAGTGCTGGATTCGGGACAGCTAACTATGGCTACACCTTC. Translation: CSAGFGTANYGYTF.

The chain links TRBV12-3 or TRBV12-4 to TRBJ1-6, with 8 positions matching TRBD1. CDR3 length equals 15 residues. The V segment lost 6 bases and the J segment 10 bases; nucleotides outside the gene matches: 11. The DNA of the CDR3 is TGTGCCAGCAGCGCCCCGGGACAGGAAGGATCACCCCTCCACTTT. Protein product: CASSAPGQEGSPLHF.

Of note for this clonotype: The germline gene is not matched at one end of the junction; a read error may be the cause. This sequence joins TRBV6-5 and TRBJ1-6; possible D gene TRBD1, 6 bases. Germline V lookup: CDR1 MNHEY, CDR2 SVGAGI. CDR3 size: 18 residues. The CDR3 here is CASSLRTAVGAYNPPLHF. The CDR3 DNA reads TGTGCCAGCAGTCTAAGGACAGCCGTGGGCGCCTATAATCCACCCCTCCACTTT.

Worth noting for this clonotype: One junction end does not reproduce the germline sequence, and a read error may be involved. This rearrangement joins TRBV10-2 to TRBJ2-7; D not certain. The CDR3 has 11 amino acids. CDR1 is WSHSY and CDR2 is SAAADI in the germline V gene. CDR3 residues: CASTTTYEQYF. The CDR3 DNA sequence: TGTGCCAGCACGACCACCTACGAGCAGTACTTC.

The gene calls are TRBV29-1 and TRBJ2-5; perhaps TRBD2 as D (5 bases). Trimming removed 4 bases at V and 5 bases at J, with 11 bases between. CDR3 length: 12 residues. Germline CDR1 and CDR2: SQVTM and ANQGSEA. The CDR3 protein is CSVGRETETQYF. The CDR3 DNA reads as TGCAGCGTTGGAAGGGAGACGGAGACCCAGTACTTC. The variable domain in full, completed from reference TRBV29-1 and TRBJ2-5, reads SAVISQKPSRDICQRGTSLTIQCQVDSQVTMMFWYRQQPGQSLTLIATANQGSEATYESGFVIDKFPISRPNLTFSTLTVSNMSPEDSSIYLCSVGRETETQYFGPGTRLLVL.

This clonotype has a count of ten or more. This rearrangement joins TRBV10-3 to TRBJ1-4, with D possibly being TRBD1 (6 bases). Between the trimmed V and J ends, which lost 8 bases and 0 bases, there was a span of 7 bases. CDR3 size: 13 residues. The germline V gene has CDR1 ENHRY and CDR2 SYGVKD. The CDR3 DNA follows: TGTGCCATCGGGGGCGCAACTAATGAAAAACTGTTTTTT. Amino acids: CAIGGATNEKLFF.

The V and J genes are TRBV20-1 and TRBJ2-5; TRBD2 is a possible D gene (6 bases). The CDR3 contains 15 residues. V was pared by 0 bases and J by 1 base, with 12 bases between. Per the germline V gene, CDR1 is DFQATT and CDR2 is SNEGSKA (reference sequence). The CDR3 protein is CSARDWGRSQETQYF. The CDR3 DNA reads as TGCAGTGCTAGAGATTGGGGGAGGTCCCAAGAGACCCAGTACTTC.

This clonotype appeared many times. The chain uses TRBV19 and TRBJ2-2, with D tentatively TRBD1 (6 bases). Per germline, CDR1 LNHDA and CDR2 SQIVND (reference sequence). With 8 bases removed from V and 4 bases from J, the gap between germline ends came to 14 bases. This CDR3 has 14 residues. In nucleotides, the CDR3 is TGTGCCAGTTATCCAACAGGGTCCACCGGGGAGCTGTTTTTT. Encoded protein: CASYPTGSTGELFF.

The V gene is TRBV7-8, the J gene TRBJ2-7; tentative D call: TRBD2 (5 bases). The V gene's germline CDR1 is SGHVS and CDR2 FQNEAQ. The ends were cut back, 1 base at V and 5 bases at J, with 15 bases in the middle. The CDR3 is made up of 15 amino acids. The CDR3 protein is CASSLGLVRRHEQYF. CDR3 bases: TGTGCCAGCAGCTTAGGTCTGGTCAGGAGGCACGAGCAGTACTTC.

The chain combines TRBV10-3 with TRBJ1-2; maybe TRBD1 (5 bases). CDR3 length: 12 residues. The V gene lost 10 bases and the J gene lost 6 bases, with 15 bases spanning the gap. Germline V gene data show CDR1 as ENHRY and CDR2 as SYGVKD. The CDR3 here is CATAGAANGYTF. The CDR3 DNA reads as TGTGCCACCGCCGGGGCAGCAAATGGCTACACCTTC.

This clonotype has just a few counts. CDR3 residues: CASSSRYWGTQETQYF. CDR3 coding DNA: TGTGCCAGCAGCTCGAGATACTGGGGCACCCAAGAGACCCAGTACTTC. V and J are TRBV11-2 and TRBJ2-5, with D tentatively TRBD1 (5 bases). The CDR3 is 16 residues long. Germline assignment: CDR1 SGHAT and CDR2 FQNNGV. V was cut by 4 bases and J by 1 base, with 16 bases left in between.

V gene TRBV12-3 or TRBV12-4 combines with J gene TRBJ2-5; D not resolved. The V and J ends lost 4 bases and 2 bases respectively, with 11 bases between them. The CDR3 is 14 residues long. The CDR3 protein is CASSSRYNQETQYF. The DNA for the CDR3 is TGTGCCAGCAGTTCGCGCTACAATCAAGAGACCCAGTACTTC.

This clonotype was observed many times. CDR3 in amino acids: CSVVTRGQETQYF. DNA for the CDR3: TGCAGCGTTGTAACCAGGGGGCAAGAGACCCAGTACTTC. The chain carries TRBV29-1 and TRBJ2-5; 7 bases are a match to TRBD1. CDR1 SQVTM and CDR2 ANQGSEA come from the germline V gene. The CDR3 loop spans 13 amino acids. Losses at the gene ends were 4 bases for V and 2 bases for J; bases not matched to a gene: 4. Full variable domain (missing parts from reference TRBV29-1 and TRBJ2-5): SAVISQKPSRDICQRGTSLTIQCQVDSQVTMMFWYRQQPGQSLTLIATANQGSEATYESGFVIDKFPISRPNLTFSTLTVSNMSPEDSSIYLCSVVTRGQETQYFGPGTRLLVL.

This clonotype has just one count. This chain joins TRBV10-3 and TRBJ1-6; D possibly corresponds to TRBD1 (5 bases). The V end lost 10 bases, the J end lost 10 bases, and 23 bases lay between the germline ends. The CDR3 is 15 amino acids. Germline CDR1 ENHRY, CDR2 SYGVKD. This chain's CDR3 is CASRPGTASWSPLHF. The CDR3 DNA follows: TGTGCCAGCAGACCTGGGACGGCTTCATGGTCACCCCTCCACTTT.

The chain is built from TRBV12-3 or TRBV12-4 and TRBJ1-5; D unresolved. The V end lost 3 bases, the J end lost 8 bases, and 17 bases lay between the germline ends. CDR3 length equals 15 residues. CDR3 DNA: TGTGCCAGCAGTTTGGTCCGGGGATCTACAGAGCCCCAGCATTTT. Its translation: CASSLVRGSTEPQHF.

This clonotype has a count of ten or more. This sequence joins TRBV7-6 and TRBJ1-6, with D perhaps matching TRBD1 (5 bases). The CDR3 totals 14 residues. Germline CDR1 reads SGHVS; CDR2 reads FNYEAQ. V shed 4 bases and J shed 7 bases, with 11 bases lying between them. CDR3 region: CASSSGGLNSPLHF. The CDR3 coding sequence is TGTGCCAGCAGCTCCGGGGGTTTAAATTCACCCCTCCACTTT.

A remark on this clonotype: Since a much larger clone is just one base distant, this may be a read error. The chain couples TRBV10-3 to TRBJ2-5; 7 bases are shared with TRBD1. The V gene's germline CDR1 is ENHRY and CDR2 SYGVKD. The CDR3 is made up of 15 amino acids. The V gene end was trimmed by 6 bases and the J gene end by 0 bases; junction bases not matched to a gene: 7. The CDR3: CAIRVWGQHQETQYF. The CDR3 region has the DNA TGTGCCATCAGGGTATGGGGACAGCACCAAGAGACCCAGTACTTC.

The genes are TRBV20-1 and TRBJ1-2; TRBD1 matches at 7 bases. The CDR3 spans 15 residues. The V segment lost 2 bases and the J segment 5 bases; nucleotides outside the gene matches: 11. Germline V gives CDR1 DFQATT, CDR2 SNEGSKA (reference sequence). Written as DNA, the CDR3 is TGCAGTGCTAGAAAGACCGGGACAGAATTATATGGCTACACCTTC. As protein: CSARKTGTELYGYTF.

The CDR3 here is CAISADSSQDKYQPQHF. CDR3 in DNA: TGTGCCATCAGTGCCGACAGCAGCCAAGATAAATATCAGCCCCAGCATTTT. The V gene is TRBV10-3, the J gene TRBJ1-5, with D perhaps matching TRBD1 (5 bases). The CDR3 is 17 amino acids. Trimming took 4 bases from V and 5 from J, leaving 21 bases between them. The V gene's germline CDR1 is ENHRY and CDR2 SYGVKD.

The chain is built from TRBV19 and TRBJ1-2, with TRBD1 identical over 7 bases. Trimming at V came to 4 bases and at J to 8 bases, leaving 19 bases not matched to a gene. Per the germline V gene, CDR1 is LNHDA and CDR2 is SQIVND (reference sequence). The CDR3 totals 17 residues. The CDR3, as DNA: TGTGCCAGTAGTACCACCTCACGACAGGGTCAATGGCGGGGCTACACCTTC. Its translation is CASSTTSRQGQWRGYTF.

This clonotype was recorded a few times. The chain links TRBV9 to TRBJ2-7; 9 bases line up with TRBD1. V shed 9 bases, J shed 1 base, and the junction held 8 bases outside the gene matches. Looked up from germline, CDR1 is SGDLS and CDR2 is YYNGEE. The CDR3 sequence is 14 residues long. CDR3 DNA: TGTGCCACCCCCGGGACAGGGAATTCCTACGAGCAGTACTTC. Protein: CATPGTGNSYEQYF. Full variable domain (outside the CDR3, taken from reference TRBV9 and TRBJ2-7): DSGVTQTPKHLITATGQRVTLRCSPRSGDLSVYWYQQSLDQGLQFLIQYYNGEERAKGNILERFSAQQFPDLHSELNLSSLELGDSALYFCATPGTGNSYEQYFGPGTRLTVT.

The chain uses TRBV6-1 and TRBJ1-2; TRBD1 is a possible D gene (6 bases). The V end lost 5 bases, the J end lost 7 bases, and 14 bases lay between the germline ends. Germline values: CDR1 MNHNS, CDR2 SASEGT. This CDR3 comprises 13 residues. The CDR3 here is CASSYQGRRGYTF. The CDR3 nucleotides are TGTGCCAGCAGTTACCAGGGGCGTCGTGGCTACACCTTC.

A word on this clonotype: A read error may account for a junction end that differs from germline. V and J are TRBV7-9 and TRBJ1-1; D unclear. The CDR3 runs to 17 residues. Germline assignment: CDR1 SEHNR and CDR2 FQNEAQ (reference sequence). The CDR3 coding sequence is TGTGCCAGCAGCCAAGGATCGATACCCAAGGAAGGCACTGAAGCTTCCTTT. Its protein is CASSQGSIPKEGTEASF.

In DNA form, the CDR3 reads TGTGCCAGCACCGCGGGACTAGCGGGGCCCGGGGAGCTGTTTTTT. It is translated as CASTAGLAGPGELFF. The chain carries TRBV12-3 or TRBV12-4 and TRBJ2-2; TRBD2 agrees at 13 bases. V dropped 7 bases and J dropped 6; count of bases not matched to a gene: 5. The CDR3 is made up of 15 amino acids.

In this sample, this clonotype turned up a few times. The chain links TRBV27 to TRBJ1-1; D remains unclear. Germline V lookup: CDR1 MNHEY, CDR2 SMNVEV (reference sequence). Trimming left V 5 bases short and J 6 bases short, with 10 bases between. This CDR3 spans 12 amino acids. The CDR3 DNA follows: TGTGCCAGCAGTAAACTAGGATCTGAAGCTTTCTTT. Protein sequence: CASSKLGSEAFF.

The V gene is TRBV20-1, the J gene TRBJ1-5; D is undetermined. This CDR3 comprises 18 residues. Germline CDR1 and CDR2: DFQATT and SNEGSKA (reference sequence). Deletions cut 6 bases from V and 2 bases from J, with 26 bases between. The CDR3 reads CSASRESEFRTGNQPQHF. Written as DNA, the CDR3 is TGCAGTGCCTCGAGAGAAAGTGAGTTCAGGACCGGCAATCAGCCCCAGCATTTT.

This clonotype was seen at least ten times. The rearrangement uses TRBV7-9 and TRBJ1-5, with D unclear. CDR1 is SEHNR and CDR2 is FQNEAQ in the germline V gene (reference sequence). The CDR3 is 14 amino acids. V lost 3 bases and J lost 10, with 16 bases in between. This CDR3 reads CASSLGEVARPQHF. DNA of the CDR3: TGTGCCAGCAGCTTGGGTGAGGTAGCACGTCCCCAGCATTTT.

At least ten counts were recorded for this clonotype. The rearrangement joins TRBV19 to TRBJ2-7; possible D gene TRBD1, 6 bases. The CDR3 loop spans 14 amino acids. Germline assignment: CDR1 LNHDA and CDR2 SQIVND (reference sequence). V was trimmed by 2 bases and J by 3 bases, leaving 11 bases between them. Here the CDR3 reads CASSISLDSYEQYF. The CDR3 DNA reads TGTGCCAGTAGTATAAGTTTGGACAGCTACGAGCAGTACTTC.

In its sample, this clonotype was seen a few times. This rearrangement joins TRBV20-1 to TRBJ2-2, with 15 bases fitting TRBD2. The CDR3 is 15 residues long. Germline lookup yields CDR1 DFQATT and CDR2 SNEGSKA (reference sequence). The J segment lost 7 bases and the V segment lost 6 bases, leaving 6 bases of the junction unmatched. The CDR3 loop is CSAGLAGGLIGELFF. Written as DNA, the CDR3 is TGCAGTGCCGGACTAGCGGGGGGGCTCATCGGGGAGCTGTTTTTT.

A word on this clonotype: An end of the junction does not agree with germline; a read error may underlie this. The V and J genes are TRBV25-1 and TRBJ1-6; 9 bases line up with TRBD1. The length of the CDR3 is 15 residues. Germline lookup yields CDR1 MGHDK and CDR2 SYGVNS. The CDR3 spells CTSRDGQGNNSPLHF. DNA for the CDR3: TGTACCAGCAGAGACGGACAGGGGAATAATTCACCCCTCCACTTT.